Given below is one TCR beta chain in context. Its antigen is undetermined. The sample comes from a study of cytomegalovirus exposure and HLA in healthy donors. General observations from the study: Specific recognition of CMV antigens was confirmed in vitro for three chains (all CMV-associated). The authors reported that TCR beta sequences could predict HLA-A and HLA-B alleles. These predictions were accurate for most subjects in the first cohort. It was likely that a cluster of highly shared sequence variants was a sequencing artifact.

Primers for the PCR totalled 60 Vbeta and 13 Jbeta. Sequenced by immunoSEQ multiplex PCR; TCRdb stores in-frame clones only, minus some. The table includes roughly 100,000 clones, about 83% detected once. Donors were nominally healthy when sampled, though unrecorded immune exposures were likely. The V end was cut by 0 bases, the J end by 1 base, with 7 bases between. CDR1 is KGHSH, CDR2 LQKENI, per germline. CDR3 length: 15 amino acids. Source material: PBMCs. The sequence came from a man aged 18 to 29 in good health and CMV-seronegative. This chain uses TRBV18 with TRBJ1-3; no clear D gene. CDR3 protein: CASSPPSRSGNTIYF. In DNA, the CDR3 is TGTGCCAGCTCACCACCTAGTCGATCTGGAAACACCATATATTTT.